This TCR beta chain was observed in a study of beta chain features in type 1 diabetes. Study details: Patients looked much like healthy donors when it came to age, gender and cell yields. General study findings and limits: It was among patients, rather than healthy donors, that naive, central memory and Treg TCRB repertoires appeared more similar. All four CD4+ subsets of Type 1 diabetes patients contained TCRB CDR3s that were moderately but significantly shorter.

Sorting gave populations that all exceeded 98% purity. V lost 4 bases to trimming and J lost 0 bases; unmatched junction nucleotides: 4. Germline CDR1 is SGHNT and CDR2 is YYREEE (reference sequence). The CDR3 runs to 14 residues. Comments on this clone: The antigen is undetermined.

cDNA synthesis used the whole RNA isolate, giving expressed TCRB sequences. The repertoire was sequenced with immunoSEQ multiplex PCR; TCRdb's copy has only in-frame clones and lacks some. The sample yields hundreds of thousands of clones, 10% to 15% seen once. Specimen: naive CD4+ T cells from blood. The gene calls are TRBV5-4 and TRBJ2-7; 7 nucleotides agree with TRBD2. This TCR came from a man aged 18-30 years in good health. The CDR3 DNA follows: TGTGCCAGCAGCACAAGCGGGACCTCCTACGAGCAGTACTTC. Protein product: CASSTSGTSYEQYF. The full variable domain, in which reference TRBV5-4 and TRBJ2-7 provide the parts outside the CDR3, is ETGVTQSPTHLIKTRGQQVTLRCSSQSGHNTVSWYQQALGQGPQFIFQYYREEENGRGNFPPRFSGLQFPNYSSELNVNALELDDSALYLCASSTSGTSYEQYFGPGTRLTVT.